What follows is one T cell receptor beta chain and its context. Its specificity is unknown. The sample is drawn from a study of shared clonotypes between healthy human individuals. Findings and limits, study-wide: The study generally estimated greater richness for naive than memory subsets. The generation probabilities recorded for non-shared clonotypes fell below those of clonotypes shared by all four donors.

CD4+ cells yielded CD45RA+ naive and CD45RA-negative memory subsets. This CDR3 has 14 residues. From germline, CDR1 is MNHEY and CDR2 SVGAGI. Trimming cost V 2 bases and J 6 bases; bases outside gene matches: 1. Generated by immunoSEQ multiplex PCR, the TCRdb table keeps only in-frame clones and is missing some. The sample contains about 1.5 million clones, roughly 95% of which appear only once. The clonotype comes from a man aged 25-40 years in good health. The sequenced sample consisted of naive CD4+ T cells sorted from blood. Subset indicated: CD45RA+ positively selected. The chain couples TRBV6-5 to TRBJ1-4; 9 bases agree with TRBD1. CDR3 residues: CASSYDRGDEKLFF. The CDR3, as DNA: TGTGCCAGCAGTTACGACAGGGGGGATGAAAAACTGTTTTTT.